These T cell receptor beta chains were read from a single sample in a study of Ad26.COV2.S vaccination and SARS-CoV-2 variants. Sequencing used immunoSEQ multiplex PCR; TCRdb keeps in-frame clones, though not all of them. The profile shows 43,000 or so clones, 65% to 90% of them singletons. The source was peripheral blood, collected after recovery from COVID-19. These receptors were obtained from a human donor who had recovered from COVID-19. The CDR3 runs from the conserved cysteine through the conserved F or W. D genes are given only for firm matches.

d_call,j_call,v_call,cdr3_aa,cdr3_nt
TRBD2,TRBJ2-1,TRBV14,CASSQGSGRAVDEQFF,TGTGCCAGCAGCCAAGGGTCCGGGAGGGCCGTGGATGAGCAGTTCTTC
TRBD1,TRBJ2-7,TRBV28,CASSLRRTGGSYEQYF,TGTGCCAGCAGTTTACGCCGGACAGGGGGGTCCTACGAGCAGTACTTC
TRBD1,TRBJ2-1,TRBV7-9,CASSAWARGRDEQFF,TGTGCCAGCAGCGCCTGGGCCAGGGGGCGGGATGAGCAGTTCTTC
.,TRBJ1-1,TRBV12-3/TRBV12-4,CASRIQQVTEAFF,TGTGCCAGCAGAATACAACAGGTGACTGAAGCTTTCTTT
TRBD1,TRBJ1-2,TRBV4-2,CASSQTGTAEYGYTF,TGTGCCAGCAGCCAAACCGGGACAGCCGAATATGGCTACACCTTC
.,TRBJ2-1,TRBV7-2,CASSFLRRVEQFF,TGTGCCAGCAGCTTCCTTAGGAGGGTTGAGCAGTTCTTC
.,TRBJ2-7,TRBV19,CASSIGQPRFEQYF,TGTGCCAGTAGTATCGGGCAGCCCCGGTTCGAGCAGTACTTC
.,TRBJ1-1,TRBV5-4,CASSLGGNTEAFF,TGTGCCAGCAGCTTGGGGGGGAACACTGAAGCTTTCTTT
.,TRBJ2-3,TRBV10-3,CAISVDERGTDTQYF,TGTGCCATCAGCGTGGACGAGAGGGGCACAGATACGCAGTATTTT
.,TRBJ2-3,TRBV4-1,CASSQEYQGTDTQYF,TGCGCCAGCAGCCAAGAGTATCAGGGCACAGATACGCAGTATTTT
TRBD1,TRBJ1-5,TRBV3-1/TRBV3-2,CASSHDRTGGEHF,TGTGCCAGCAGCCACGATCGGACAGGTGGCGAGCATTTT
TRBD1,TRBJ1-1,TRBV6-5,CASGTVEAFF,TGTGCCAGTGGGACAGTAGAAGCTTTCTTT
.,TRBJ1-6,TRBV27,CASSFGGANNSPLHF,TGTGCCAGCAGTTTTGGGGGGGCAAATAATTCACCCCTCCACTTT
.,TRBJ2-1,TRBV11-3,CASSHSGVPNEQFF,TGTGCCAGCAGCCATAGCGGAGTTCCCAATGAGCAGTTCTTC